This T cell receptor (beta chain) is drawn from a study of tumor and adjacent non-tumor tissue in lung cancer. Across the study: Patients comprised about a dozen adenocarcinoma, a couple of squamous cell carcinoma and 1 small cell lung cancer. Samples averaged about 3.8 million productive TCRbeta reads each.

RNA was extracted from bulk tissue without any cell sorting. Comments on this clonotype: Its antigen is undetermined. This may be a read error, as it is one base from a much larger clone.

Study findings and constraints: Shorter survival was associated with higher TCR diversity in tumors. Normal lung showed higher cumulative top 100 clone frequency than tumor.

A modified ARM-PCR protocol with three rounds of nested PCR amplified TCRbeta. MiXCR, applied by TCRdb to the multiplex PCR reads, yields one record per CDR3 protein. The sample includes approximately 120,000 distinct CDR3 sequences, 75% of them seen just once. From germline, CDR1 is LGHNA and CDR2 YNFKEQ. CDR3 length: 20 amino acids. Specimen: lung tumor tissue. The chain couples TRBV4-2 to TRBJ1-1; 8 bases match TRBD1. The sequence was obtained from a woman in her sixties with non-small cell lung cancer. As DNA, the CDR3 is TGTGCCTGCAGCCAAGGAGGGCGAATAGACAGGGGAGGGCTGAACACTGAAGCTTTCTTT. Translated: CACSQGGRIDRGGLNTEAFF.